This TCR beta chain was observed in a study of type 1 and type 2 diabetes patients. Across the study: CD4+ or CD8+ T cells were positively selected from PBMCs with microbeads. The study, taken as a whole, reports: Type 2 diabetes patients had few highly-expanded CD4+ clones, median one. Between type 2 diabetes and control samples, V and J usage averaged approximately 0.97 correlation.

Remarks on this clonotype: Its antigen is still unknown.

The PCR template was genomic DNA. Amplification of the beta chain CDR3 used 30 forward and 13 reverse multiplex primers. TCRdb redid the calling of the multiplex PCR reads with MiXCR, one entry per CDR3 protein. The sample shows fewer than 350,000 distinct CDR3 sequences, approximately 45% of them seen only once. The CDR3 covers 13 residues. Trimming stripped 4 bases from V and 7 bases from J, with 14 bases between. CDR1 is SGDLS, CDR2 YYNGEE, per germline. Donors had no other autoimmune disease or infection in four weeks. Sequencing used peripheral blood mononuclear cells (PBMCs). The chain links TRBV9 to TRBJ1-2; D is perhaps TRBD1 (6 bases). This receptor was taken from a man younger than 35 with type 2 diabetes. CDR3 DNA sequence: TGTGCCAGCAGCCCGGACAGTTCGGGTGGCTACACCTTC. Its translation: CASSPDSSGGYTF. The full variable domain, in which reference TRBV9 and TRBJ1-2 provide the parts outside the CDR3, is DSGVTQTPKHLITATGQRVTLRCSPRSGDLSVYWYQQSLDQGLQFLIQYYNGEERAKGNILERFSAQQFPDLHSELNLSSLELGDSALYFCASSPDSSGGYTFGSGTRLTVV.